A single sample gave rise to the 32 T cell receptor beta chains below, sequenced in a study of blood T cells in healthy people across ages. The authors ran a second PCR of about 6 to 11 cycles using a sample-barcoded 5' primer and a J-beta primer mix. TCRdb re-called the 5' RACE reads through MiXCR, storing one row per CDR3 protein. Of 550,000 to 750,000 distinct CDR3 sequences in the sample, under 25% were seen once. Sequencing was carried out using blood. The receptors stem from a man aged 70-80 years in good health.

This clonotype was picked up many times. V gene TRBV20-1 combines with J gene TRBJ2-3, with a possible D match to TRBD2 (6 bases). Trimming cost V 1 base and J 0 bases, with 8 bases left between them. The CDR3 totals 14 residues. CDR1 is DFQATT and CDR2 is SNEGSKA in the germline V gene (reference sequence). The CDR3 region is CSARGSGSTDTQYF. CDR3 nucleotides: TGCAGTGCTAGAGGTAGCGGAAGCACAGATACGCAGTATTTT.

Note on this clonotype: A much larger clonotype is one base distant, so this may be a read error. V gene TRBV3-1 combines with J gene TRBJ2-5, with D tentatively TRBD2 (6 bases). The V end was cut by 3 bases, the J end by 7 bases, with 6 bases between. Looked up from germline, CDR1 is LGHDT and CDR2 is YNNKEL (reference sequence). The CDR3 spans 11 residues. CDR3: CASSHGGTQYF. The CDR3 DNA sequence: TGTGCCAGCAGCCACGGGGGGACCCAGTACTTC.

The CDR3 region has the DNA TGTGCCAGCAGCTTTACTTCAGGGACTAGCGGGAACTACGAGCAGTACTTC. Protein sequence: CASSFTSGTSGNYEQYF. The rearrangement uses TRBV7-2 and TRBJ2-7, with 13 bases aligning to TRBD2. CDR3 length: 17 residues. In germline, CDR1 is SGHTA, CDR2 FQGNSA. Trimming took 3 bases from V and 3 from J; bases not matched to a gene: 8.

The chain has TRBV6-1 and TRBJ2-3, with 10 bases matching TRBD1. Germline CDR1 is MNHNS and CDR2 is SASEGT. Germline trimming cut 8 bases from V and 1 base from J; bases unmatched to any gene: 6. CDR3 length: 15 residues. The chain's CDR3 is CASRDRGAGTDTQYF. The CDR3 DNA reads TGTGCCAGCCGGGACAGGGGCGCTGGCACAGATACGCAGTATTTT.

The sample holds a few counts of this clonotype. V is TRBV6-2 or TRBV6-3 and J is TRBJ2-1; D not certain. This CDR3 has 14 residues. Trimming left V 0 bases short and J 4 bases short, with 7 bases between. CDR1 MNHEY and CDR2 SVGEGT come from the germline V gene. The CDR3 here is CASSYSTGYNEQFF. The CDR3 nucleotides read TGTGCCAGCAGTTACTCGACGGGTTACAATGAGCAGTTCTTC.

V and J are TRBV18 and TRBJ2-1; 8 bases are shared with TRBD2. Unmatched junction bases numbered 4, after V lost 0 bases and J lost 6 bases. This CDR3 comprises 15 residues. CDR1 is KGHSH and CDR2 is LQKENI in the germline V gene. In DNA, the CDR3 is TGTGCCAGCTCACCACCTAGCGGGACCCTCAATGAGCAGTTCTTC. It specifies CASSPPSGTLNEQFF.

This chain connects TRBV6-5 to TRBJ1-4; 7 bases agree with TRBD1. This CDR3 is built from 17 residues. V lost 0 bases to trimming and J lost 3 bases; unmatched junction nucleotides: 7. Germline assignment: CDR1 MNHEY and CDR2 SVGAGI. Here the CDR3 DNA reads TGTGCCAGCAGTTACTCCGGGGAACAGGGGCCTAATGAAAAACTGTTTTTT. Protein: CASSYSGEQGPNEKLFF.

In this sample, this clonotype turned up many times. The rearrangement links TRBV7-6 to TRBJ2-2, with D hard to call. This CDR3 contains 18 residues. Germline V gene data show CDR1 as SGHVS and CDR2 as FNYEAQ. V was clipped by 5 bases and J by 0 bases, with 19 bases between them. The CDR3 DNA reads as TGTGCCAGCAGCCCAGAGCGATTTTCCAGCCCGAACACCGGGGAGCTGTTTTTT. Translated: CASSPERFSSPNTGELFF.

This clonotype turned up a few times. CDR3 DNA: TGCAGTGCACCTGACGGGTCCTATAATTCACCCCTCCACTTT. Amino acids: CSAPDGSYNSPLHF. J is TRBJ1-6 and V is TRBV20-1; D is ambiguous. Germline-derived CDR1 and CDR2 are DFQATT and SNEGSKA (reference sequence). V was cut by 6 bases and J by 1 base, with 10 bases left in between. CDR3 length: 14 amino acids.

This clonotype was seen a single time. The V call is TRBV3-1, the J call TRBJ1-2; no clear D gene. CDR1 and CDR2 (germline): LGHDT, YNNKEL (reference sequence). This CDR3 has 14 residues. Trimming stripped 1 base from V and 5 bases from J, with 11 bases between. The chain's CDR3 is CASSQVAAGYGYTF. CDR3 nucleotide sequence: TGTGCCAGCAGCCAAGTCGCAGCCGGGTATGGCTACACCTTC.

This clonotype was observed a few times. This sequence joins TRBV15 and TRBJ2-1; 9 nucleotides agree with TRBD1. Germline V gene sequence: CDR1 LNHNV, CDR2 YYDKDF (reference sequence). Losses at the gene ends were 3 bases for V and 7 bases for J; bases not matched to a gene: 7. The CDR3 has 15 residues. CDR3 residues: CATSREDRGVNEQFF. In nucleotides, the CDR3 is TGTGCCACCAGCAGGGAGGACAGGGGAGTGAATGAGCAGTTCTTC.

This clonotype appeared a few times. The chain links TRBV7-2 to TRBJ2-3; D perhaps matches TRBD2 (5 bases). Germline CDR1 SGHTA, CDR2 FQGNSA. The CDR3 sequence is 20 residues long. Trimming pared 4 bases from V and 2 bases from J, leaving 28 bases between. The CDR3 DNA reads TGTGCCAGCAGCTCACGTAGCCCTCTGCCGGGCAACGACTACACAGATACGCAGTATTTT. It specifies CASSSRSPLPGNDYTDTQYF.

In the case of this clonotype: A read error may account for a junction end that differs from germline. CDR3 bases: TGTGCCAGCAGCCCGGGGGGGGCCTCCTACAGTGAGCAGTTCTTC. Translation gives CASSPGGASYSEQFF. This chain joins TRBV7-2 and TRBJ2-1, with 8 positions matching TRBD2. The CDR3 covers 15 residues. In germline, CDR1 is SGHTA, CDR2 FQGNSA.

Concerning this clonotype itself: A junction boundary mismatches the germline segment, possibly from a read error. The V call is TRBV6-5, the J call TRBJ2-4, with 8 bases matching TRBD1. Germline V gives CDR1 MNHEY, CDR2 SVGAGI. The length of the CDR3 is 16 residues. CDR3 in amino acids: CAGSYGTGVGGNIQYF. The CDR3, as DNA: TGTGCCGGCAGTTACGGGACAGGCGTGGGGGGAAACATTCAGTACTTC.

This clonotype has a handful of counts. The rearrangement joins TRBV27 to TRBJ2-5, with TRBD2 matching over 9 bases. The J call may be incorrect, as the DNA end agrees better with TRBJ2-1. Per germline, CDR1 MNHEY and CDR2 SMNVEV (reference sequence). The CDR3 spans 14 residues. CDR3: CASSFLAGKDEQFF. CDR3 coding DNA: TGTGCCAGCAGTTTCCTAGCGGGAAAGGATGAGCAGTTCTTC.

The CDR3: CSASSGTSGSRYNEQFF. CDR3 nucleotide sequence: TGCAGTGCTTCTTCCGGGACTAGCGGGAGCCGATACAATGAGCAGTTCTTC. The gene calls are TRBV20-1 and TRBJ2-5; 14 bases line up with TRBD2. Matching the DNA end better, TRBJ2-1 makes the J call doubtful. The CDR3 spans 17 residues. CDR1 and CDR2 (germline): DFQATT, SNEGSKA (reference sequence).

This clonotype was seen a few times. The chain joins TRBV7-9 to TRBJ1-4, with D possibly being TRBD1 (6 bases). CDR3 length equals 18 residues. Germline CDR1 is SEHNR and CDR2 is FQNEAQ (reference sequence). Trimming stripped 3 bases from V and 0 bases from J, with 17 bases between. The CDR3 is CASSFVGTPRSTNEKLFF. The CDR3 nucleotides read TGTGCCAGCAGCTTCGTCGGGACACCCAGGTCAACTAATGAAAAACTGTTTTTT.

The rearrangement joins TRBV20-1 to TRBJ1-5; no definite D call. The CDR3 length is 14 residues. Trimming removed 0 bases at V and 6 bases at J, with 12 bases between. The germline CDR1 and CDR2 sequences are DFQATT and SNEGSKA (reference sequence). This CDR3 is CSARDDGPGQPQHF. CDR3 DNA sequence: TGCAGTGCTAGAGATGATGGACCAGGTCAGCCCCAGCATTTT.

The rearrangement joins TRBV7-2 to TRBJ2-5; D not resolved. Trimming took off 1 base at V and 4 bases at J, with 10 bases between the two ends. The CDR3 has 14 residues. Germline V CDR1 and CDR2: SGHTA, FQGNSA. CDR3 nucleotides: TGTGCCAGCAGCTTAGTTGTGATGGGAGAGACCCAGTACTTC. Translation gives CASSLVVMGETQYF.

CDR3 DNA sequence: TGCAGTGCATCGGCGAGGAGCGGGAGTTACGAGCAGTACTTC. Its translation is CSASARSGSYEQYF. V usage is TRBV20-1 and J usage is TRBJ2-7; 8 nucleotides agree with TRBD2. The CDR3 extends over 14 amino acids. The V and J ends lost 6 bases and 4 bases, in that order; junction bases with no gene match: 11. The germline V gene encodes CDR1 DFQATT and CDR2 SNEGSKA (reference sequence).

The rearrangement links TRBV20-1 to TRBJ1-6, with unresolved D. Trimming cost V 6 bases and J 2 bases, with 14 bases left between them. This CDR3 has 15 amino acids. From germline, CDR1 is DFQATT and CDR2 SNEGSKA (reference sequence). CDR3 protein: CSAKAPGPYNSPLHF. CDR3 nucleotides: TGCAGTGCAAAAGCCCCGGGCCCCTATAATTCACCCCTCCACTTT.

The chain is built from TRBV5-1 and TRBJ2-7; D gene uncertain. Germline loops: CDR1 SGHRS, CDR2 YFSETQ. The CDR3 totals 14 residues. V was cut by 0 bases and J by 0 bases, with 7 bases left in between. The CDR3 nucleotides read TGCGCCAGCAGCTTGGGTCAGTACTCCTACGAGCAGTACTTC. Protein product: CASSLGQYSYEQYF.

V and J are TRBV21-1 and TRBJ2-1; the tabulated D call, TRBD1, remains unverified against the DNA. TRBV21-1 is listed as a pseudogene. This CDR3 is built from 12 residues. The CDR3 sequence is CASSNSGNEQFF. CDR3 in DNA: TGTGCCAGCAGCAATTCAGGGAATGAGCAGTTCTTC.

This clonotype has at least ten counts. The gene calls are TRBV5-1 and TRBJ2-5, with TRBD1 matching 8 bases. This CDR3 has 16 amino acids. Germline lookup yields CDR1 SGHRS and CDR2 YFSETQ. The J segment lost 2 bases and the V segment lost 2 bases, leaving 8 bases of the junction unmatched. CDR3 loop: CASSLGQGGAQETQYF. CDR3 DNA: TGCGCCAGCAGCTTAGGACAGGGAGGTGCTCAAGAGACCCAGTACTTC.

There are a few counts of this clonotype. The rearrangement uses TRBV5-1 and TRBJ2-2, with D maybe TRBD1 (6 bases). In germline, CDR1 is SGHRS, CDR2 YFSETQ. Trimming cost V 0 bases and J 4 bases, with 16 bases left between them. The CDR3 covers 17 residues. This CDR3 is CASSLGSGRGGTGELFF. CDR3 bases: TGCGCCAGCAGCTTGGGTTCCGGGCGAGGGGGCACCGGGGAGCTGTTTTTT.

Worth noting for this clonotype: One end of the junction does not line up with germline, which may come from a read error. V is TRBV11-1 and J is TRBJ2-1, with a tentative D call TRBD1 (5 bases). Germline CDR1 reads SGHAT; CDR2 reads FQDESV (reference sequence). The CDR3 has 15 residues. CDR3 nucleotides: TGTACCAGCAGCCAAGAGACAGTCTCCTACAATGAGCAGTTCTTC. Residues: CTSSQETVSYNEQFF.

There are a few counts of this clonotype. It is likely a read error, because the conserved phenylalanine at the end of the CDR3 is missing. The chain employs TRBV3-1 and TRBJ2-4; D is undetermined. CDR1 is LGHDT and CDR2 is YNNKEL in the germline V gene (reference sequence). Trimming removed 0 bases at V and 0 bases at J, with 6 bases between. The CDR3 spans 15 residues. The DNA for the CDR3 is TGTGCCAGCAGCCAAGAATCAGTAGCCAAAAACATTCAGTACCTC. Translation: CASSQESVAKNIQYL.

The chain couples TRBV6-2 or TRBV6-3 to TRBJ2-5; 9 bases fit TRBD2. The closer fit of TRBJ2-7 to the DNA end suggests the J call may be wrong. The CDR3 is made up of 15 amino acids. The V gene's germline CDR1 is MNHEY and CDR2 SVGEGT. The CDR3: CASSYPGSGSYEQYF. In DNA form, the CDR3 reads TGTGCCAGCAGTTACCCCGGTAGCGGGAGTTACGAGCAGTACTTC.

This rearrangement joins TRBV19 to TRBJ2-2, with 8 bases that match TRBD2. Per the germline V gene, CDR1 is LNHDA and CDR2 is SQIVND (reference sequence). Germline trimming cut 6 bases from V and 5 bases from J; bases unmatched to any gene: 11. There are 16 residues in the CDR3. CDR3: CASSPRAGEVTGELFF. The CDR3 nucleotides read TGTGCCAGTAGCCCGAGAGCGGGAGAGGTAACCGGGGAGCTGTTTTTT.

This clonotype was counted many times. V gene TRBV30 combines with J gene TRBJ2-5; D may match TRBD1 or TRBD2 (5 bases each). The germline V and J ends were trimmed by 3 bases and 3 bases, with 14 bases remaining between them. The length of the CDR3 is 14 residues. Germline V gene sequence: CDR1 GTSNPN, CDR2 SVGIG (reference sequence). The CDR3 region is CAWSRLLGEETQYF. The CDR3 nucleotides read TGTGCCTGGAGCAGACTACTAGGGGAAGAGACCCAGTACTTC.

This clonotype was counted only a few times. V usage is TRBV7-9 and J usage is TRBJ1-2, with D possibly TRBD1 on 5 matching bases. CDR3 length equals 14 residues. Trimming removed 0 bases at V and 8 bases at J, with 13 bases between. Germline values: CDR1 SEHNR, CDR2 FQNEAQ (reference sequence). CDR3 nucleotide sequence: TGTGCCAGCAGCTTAGCGGCCGGGACGCGAGGCTACACCTTC. Amino acids: CASSLAAGTRGYTF.

The V call is TRBV9, the J call TRBJ2-5; TRBD2 matches at 15 bases. Germline assignment: CDR1 SGDLS and CDR2 YYNGEE. J gave up 4 bases and V 4 bases, and 8 bases lay outside the gene matches. This CDR3 spans 17 amino acids. CDR3 bases: TGTGCCAGCAGCCAGGGACTAGCGGGAGGTCTGGCAGAGACCCAGTACTTC. Protein sequence: CASSQGLAGGLAETQYF.